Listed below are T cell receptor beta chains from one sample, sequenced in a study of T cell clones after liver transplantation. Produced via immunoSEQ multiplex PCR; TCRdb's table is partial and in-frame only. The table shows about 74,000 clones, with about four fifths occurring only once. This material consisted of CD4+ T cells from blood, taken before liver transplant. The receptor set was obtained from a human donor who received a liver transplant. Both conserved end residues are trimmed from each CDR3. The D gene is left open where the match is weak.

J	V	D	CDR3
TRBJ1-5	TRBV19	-	ASSIVGNSYQPQH
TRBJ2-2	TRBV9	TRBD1	ASSVGQGDTGELF
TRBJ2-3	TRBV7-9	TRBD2	ASSRRTSGRVTDTQY
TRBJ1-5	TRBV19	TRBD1	ASKETGTGGQPQH
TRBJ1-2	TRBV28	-	ASSLRTVGYT
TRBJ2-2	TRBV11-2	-	ASSSRTGELF
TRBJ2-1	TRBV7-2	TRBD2	ASSLGLAGGREQF
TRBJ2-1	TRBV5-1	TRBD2	ASSFELAGGPFEQF
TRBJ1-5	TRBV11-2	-	ASSYTAGASQPQH
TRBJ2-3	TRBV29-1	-	SVRGTPPDTQY
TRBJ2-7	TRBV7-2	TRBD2	ASSLAGREAFEQY
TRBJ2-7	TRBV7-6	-	ASSTSLMDEQY
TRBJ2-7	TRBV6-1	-	ASRDYVYGQY
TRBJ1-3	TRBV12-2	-	ASRVLRSGNTIY